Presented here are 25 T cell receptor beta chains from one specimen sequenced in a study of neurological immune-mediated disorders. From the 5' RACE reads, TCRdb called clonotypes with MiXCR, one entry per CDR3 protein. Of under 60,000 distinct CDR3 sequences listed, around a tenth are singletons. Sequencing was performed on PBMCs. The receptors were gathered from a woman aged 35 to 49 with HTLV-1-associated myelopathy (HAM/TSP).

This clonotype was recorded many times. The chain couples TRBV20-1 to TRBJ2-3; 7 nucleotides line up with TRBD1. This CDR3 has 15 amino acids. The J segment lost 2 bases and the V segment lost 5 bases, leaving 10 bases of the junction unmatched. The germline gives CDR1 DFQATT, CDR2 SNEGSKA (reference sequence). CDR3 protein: CSAVDRSLHTDTQYF. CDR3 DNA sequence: TGCAGTGCTGTGGACAGGTCACTCCACACAGATACGCAGTATTTT.

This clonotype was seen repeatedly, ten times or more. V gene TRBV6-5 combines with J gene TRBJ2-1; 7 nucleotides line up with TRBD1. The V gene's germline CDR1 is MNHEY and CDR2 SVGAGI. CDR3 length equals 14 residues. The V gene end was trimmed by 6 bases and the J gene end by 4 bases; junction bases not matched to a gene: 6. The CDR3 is CASSRDSRYNEQFF. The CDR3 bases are TGTGCCAGCAGCCGGGACAGTCGTTACAATGAGCAGTTCTTC.

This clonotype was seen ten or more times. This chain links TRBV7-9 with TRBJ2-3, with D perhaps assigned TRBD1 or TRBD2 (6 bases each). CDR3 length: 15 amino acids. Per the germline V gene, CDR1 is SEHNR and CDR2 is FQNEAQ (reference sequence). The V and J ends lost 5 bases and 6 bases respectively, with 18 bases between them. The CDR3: CASSPTEGGGDTQYF. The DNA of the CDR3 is TGTGCCAGCAGCCCAACGGAGGGGGGCGGGGATACGCAGTATTTT.

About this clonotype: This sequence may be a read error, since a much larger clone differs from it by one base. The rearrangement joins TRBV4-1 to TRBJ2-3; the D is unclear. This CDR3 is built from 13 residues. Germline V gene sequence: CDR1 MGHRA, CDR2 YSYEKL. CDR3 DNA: TGCGCCAGAAGCCAACTTGCGGAGTATACGCAGTATTTT. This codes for CARSQLAEYTQYF.

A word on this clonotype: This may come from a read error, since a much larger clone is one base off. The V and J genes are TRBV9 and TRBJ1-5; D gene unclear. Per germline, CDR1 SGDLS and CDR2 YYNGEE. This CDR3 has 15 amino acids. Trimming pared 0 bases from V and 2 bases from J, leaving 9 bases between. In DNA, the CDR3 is TGTGCCAGCAGCGTAGGGATCGGCGGCAATCAGCCCCAGCATTTT. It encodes CASSVGIGGNQPQHF. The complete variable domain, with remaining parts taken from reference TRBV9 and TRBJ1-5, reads DSGVTQTPKHLITATGQRVTLRCSPRSGDLSVYWYQQSLDQGLQFLIQYYNGEERAKGNILERFSAQQFPDLHSELNLSSLELGDSALYFCASSVGIGGNQPQHFGDGTRLSIL.

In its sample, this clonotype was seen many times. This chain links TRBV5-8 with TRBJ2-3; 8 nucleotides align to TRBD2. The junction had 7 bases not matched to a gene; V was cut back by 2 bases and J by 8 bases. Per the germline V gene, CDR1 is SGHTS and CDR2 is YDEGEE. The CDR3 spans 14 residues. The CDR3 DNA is TGTGCCAGCAGCTTATCCGGGGGGGCCGGTACGCAGTATTTT. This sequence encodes CASSLSGGAGTQYF. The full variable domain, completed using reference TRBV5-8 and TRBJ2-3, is EAGVTQSPTHLIKTRGQQATLRCSPISGHTSVYWYQQALGLGLQFLLWYDEGEERNRGNFPPRFSGRQFPNYSSELNVNALELEDSALYLCASSLSGGAGTQYFGPGTRLTVL.

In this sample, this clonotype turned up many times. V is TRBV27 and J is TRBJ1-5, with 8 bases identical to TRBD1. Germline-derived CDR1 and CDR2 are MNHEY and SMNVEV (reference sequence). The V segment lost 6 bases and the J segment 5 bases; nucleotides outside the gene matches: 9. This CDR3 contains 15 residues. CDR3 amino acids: CASSKDRVGHQPQHF. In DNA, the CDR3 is TGTGCCAGCAGCAAGGACAGGGTAGGCCATCAGCCCCAGCATTTT.

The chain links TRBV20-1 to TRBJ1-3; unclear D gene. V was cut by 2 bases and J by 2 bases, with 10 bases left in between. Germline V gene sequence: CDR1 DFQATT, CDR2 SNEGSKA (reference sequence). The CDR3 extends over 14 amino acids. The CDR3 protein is CSARIGGPGNTIYF. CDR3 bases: TGCAGTGCTAGAATCGGTGGTCCTGGAAACACCATATATTTT.

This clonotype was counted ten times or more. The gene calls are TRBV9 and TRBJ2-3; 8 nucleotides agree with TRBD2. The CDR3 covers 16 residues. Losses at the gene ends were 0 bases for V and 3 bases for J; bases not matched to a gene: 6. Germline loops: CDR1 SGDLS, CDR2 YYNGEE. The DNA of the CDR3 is TGTGCCAGCAGCGTAGGCTTTGCGGGGGGAACAGATACGCAGTATTTT. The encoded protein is CASSVGFAGGTDTQYF.

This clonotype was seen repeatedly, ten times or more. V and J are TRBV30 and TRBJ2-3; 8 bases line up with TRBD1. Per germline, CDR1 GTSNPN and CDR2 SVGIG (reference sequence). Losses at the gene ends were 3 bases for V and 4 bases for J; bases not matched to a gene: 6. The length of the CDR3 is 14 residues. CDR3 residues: CAWRLDRGSDTQYF. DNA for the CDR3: TGTGCCTGGAGGCTAGACAGGGGTTCAGATACGCAGTATTTT.

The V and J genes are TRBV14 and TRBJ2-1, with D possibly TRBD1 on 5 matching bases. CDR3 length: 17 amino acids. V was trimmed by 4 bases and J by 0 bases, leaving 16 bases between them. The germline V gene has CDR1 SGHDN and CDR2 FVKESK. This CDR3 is CASSRTLDSSSYNEQFF. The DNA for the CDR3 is TGTGCCAGCAGCCGAACACTCGACAGTTCCTCCTACAATGAGCAGTTCTTC. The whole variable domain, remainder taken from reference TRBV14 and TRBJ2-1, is EAGVTQFPSHSVIEKGQTVTLRCDPISGHDNLYWYRRVMGKEIKFLLHFVKESKQDESGMPNNRFLAERTGGTYSTLKVQPAELEDSGVYFCASSRTLDSSSYNEQFFGPGTRLTVL.

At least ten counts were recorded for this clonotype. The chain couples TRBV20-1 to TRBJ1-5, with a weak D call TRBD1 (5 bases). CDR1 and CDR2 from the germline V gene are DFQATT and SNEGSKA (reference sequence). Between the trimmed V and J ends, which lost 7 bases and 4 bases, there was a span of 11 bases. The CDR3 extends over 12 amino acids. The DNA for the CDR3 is TGCAGTGTTAGGGAGGGGAATCAGCCCCAGCATTTT. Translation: CSVREGNQPQHF.

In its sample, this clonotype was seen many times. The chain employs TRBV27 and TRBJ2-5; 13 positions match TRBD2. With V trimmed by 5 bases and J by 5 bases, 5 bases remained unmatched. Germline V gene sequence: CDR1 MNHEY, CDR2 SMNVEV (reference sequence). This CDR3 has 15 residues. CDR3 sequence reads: CASSLGLAGVETQYF. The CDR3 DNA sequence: TGTGCCAGCAGTCTCGGACTAGCGGGGGTGGAGACCCAGTACTTC.

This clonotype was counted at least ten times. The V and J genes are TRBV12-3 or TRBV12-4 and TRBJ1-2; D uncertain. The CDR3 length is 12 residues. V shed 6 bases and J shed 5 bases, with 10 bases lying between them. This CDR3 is CASSLGRYGYTF. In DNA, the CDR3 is TGTGCCAGCAGCCTCGGGCGATATGGCTACACCTTC.

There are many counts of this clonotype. The CDR3 loop is CASSVAVLGQNTGELFF. In DNA form, the CDR3 reads TGTGCCAGCAGCGTAGCCGTACTTGGACAGAACACCGGGGAGCTGTTTTTT. The J gene is TRBJ2-2, the V gene TRBV9; possibly TRBD1 for D (5 bases). With 0 bases removed from V and 1 base from J, the gap between germline ends came to 13 bases. Looked up from germline, CDR1 is SGDLS and CDR2 is YYNGEE. This CDR3 is 17 amino acids long.

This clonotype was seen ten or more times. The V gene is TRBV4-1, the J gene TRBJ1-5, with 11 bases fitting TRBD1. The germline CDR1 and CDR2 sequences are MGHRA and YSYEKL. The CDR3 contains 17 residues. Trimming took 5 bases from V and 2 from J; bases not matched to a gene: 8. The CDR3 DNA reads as TGCGCCAGCAGCGCCCTAGGACAGGGGGCAGGCAATCAGCCCCAGCATTTT. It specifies CASSALGQGAGNQPQHF.

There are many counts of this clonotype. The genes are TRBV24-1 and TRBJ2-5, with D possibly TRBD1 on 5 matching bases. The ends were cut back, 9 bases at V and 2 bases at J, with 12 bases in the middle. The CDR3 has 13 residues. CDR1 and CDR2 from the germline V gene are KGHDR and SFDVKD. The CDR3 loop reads CATANRRQETQYF. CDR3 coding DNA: TGTGCCACCGCGAACAGGAGACAAGAGACCCAGTACTTC.

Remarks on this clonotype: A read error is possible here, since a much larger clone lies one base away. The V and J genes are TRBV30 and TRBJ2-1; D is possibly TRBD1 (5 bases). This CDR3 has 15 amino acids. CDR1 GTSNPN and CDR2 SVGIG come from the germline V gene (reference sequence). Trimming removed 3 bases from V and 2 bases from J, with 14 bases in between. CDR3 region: CAWRVAAGTYNEQFF. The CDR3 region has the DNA TGTGCCTGGAGAGTTGCGGCAGGGACCTACAATGAGCAGTTCTTC.

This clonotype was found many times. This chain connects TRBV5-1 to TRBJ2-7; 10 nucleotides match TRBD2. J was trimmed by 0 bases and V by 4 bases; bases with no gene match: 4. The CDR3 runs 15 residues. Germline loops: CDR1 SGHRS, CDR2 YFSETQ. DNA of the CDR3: TGCGCCAGCAGCGTTGGACTAGCGGCCTCCTACGAGCAGTACTTC. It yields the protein CASSVGLAASYEQYF.

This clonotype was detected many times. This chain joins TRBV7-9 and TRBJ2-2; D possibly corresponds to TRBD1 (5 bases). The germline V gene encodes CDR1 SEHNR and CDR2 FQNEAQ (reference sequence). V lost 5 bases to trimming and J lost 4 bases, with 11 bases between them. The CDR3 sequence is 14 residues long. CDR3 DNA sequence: TGTGCCAGCAGCGGATCCAGGGCCACCGGGGAGCTGTTTTTT. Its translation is CASSGSRATGELFF.

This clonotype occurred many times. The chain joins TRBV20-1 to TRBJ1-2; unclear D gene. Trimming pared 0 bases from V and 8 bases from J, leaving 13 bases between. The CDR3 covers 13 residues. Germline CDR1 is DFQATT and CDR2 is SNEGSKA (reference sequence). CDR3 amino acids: CSARDRRAAGYTF. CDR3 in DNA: TGCAGTGCTAGAGATAGAAGGGCGGCGGGCTACACCTTC.

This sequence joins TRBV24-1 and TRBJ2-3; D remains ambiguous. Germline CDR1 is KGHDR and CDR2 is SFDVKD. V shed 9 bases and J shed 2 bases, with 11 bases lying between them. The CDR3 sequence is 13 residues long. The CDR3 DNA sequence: TGTGCCACCTGTGCTCAATTCACAGATACGCAGTATTTT. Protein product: CATCAQFTDTQYF.

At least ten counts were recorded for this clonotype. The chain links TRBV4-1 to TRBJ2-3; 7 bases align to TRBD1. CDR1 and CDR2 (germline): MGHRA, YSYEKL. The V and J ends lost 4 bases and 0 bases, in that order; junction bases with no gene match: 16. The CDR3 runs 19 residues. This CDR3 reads CASSRLDPQGTTSTDTQYF. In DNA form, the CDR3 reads TGCGCCAGCAGCCGATTAGACCCACAGGGGACAACTAGCACAGATACGCAGTATTTT.

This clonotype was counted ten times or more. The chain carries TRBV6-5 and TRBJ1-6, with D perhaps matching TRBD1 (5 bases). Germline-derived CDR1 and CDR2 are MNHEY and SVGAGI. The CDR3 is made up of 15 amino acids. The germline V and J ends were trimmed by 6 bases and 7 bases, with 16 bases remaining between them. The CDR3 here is CASRQAGPVNSPLHF. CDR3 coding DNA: TGTGCCAGCAGACAAGCGGGACCGGTGAATTCACCCCTCCACTTT.

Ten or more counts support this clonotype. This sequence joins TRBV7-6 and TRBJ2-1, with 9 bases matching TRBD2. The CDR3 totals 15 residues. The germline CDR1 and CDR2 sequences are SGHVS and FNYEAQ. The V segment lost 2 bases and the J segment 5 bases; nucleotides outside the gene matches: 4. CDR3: CASSLRGGVDNEQFF. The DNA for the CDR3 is TGTGCCAGCAGCTTACGCGGGGGGGTGGACAATGAGCAGTTCTTC.